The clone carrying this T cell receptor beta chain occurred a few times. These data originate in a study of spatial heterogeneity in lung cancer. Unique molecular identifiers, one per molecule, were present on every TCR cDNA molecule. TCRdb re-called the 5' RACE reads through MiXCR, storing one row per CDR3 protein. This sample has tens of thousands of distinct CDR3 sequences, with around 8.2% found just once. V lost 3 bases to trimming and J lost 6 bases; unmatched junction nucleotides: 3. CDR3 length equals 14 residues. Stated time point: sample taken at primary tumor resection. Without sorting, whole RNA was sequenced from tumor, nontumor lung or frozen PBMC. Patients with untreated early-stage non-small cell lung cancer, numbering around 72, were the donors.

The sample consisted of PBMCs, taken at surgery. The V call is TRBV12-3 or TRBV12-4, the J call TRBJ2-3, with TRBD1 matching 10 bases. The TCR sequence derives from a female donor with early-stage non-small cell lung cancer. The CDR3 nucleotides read TGTGCCAGCAGTTTTGGGACAGGGGCCGATACGCAGTATTTT. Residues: CASSFGTGADTQYF.